The 4 T cell receptor beta chains reported below all come from one sample, sequenced in a study of beta chain features in type 1 diabetes. Study-level points and caveats: Within each of all four CD4+ subsets, Type 1 diabetes patients had TCRB CDR3s that were moderately but significantly shorter.

The whole isolated RNA underwent reverse transcription, so sequencing captured expressed TCRB transcripts. Assay used: immunoSEQ multiplex PCR; TCRdb lists only in-frame clones, some missing. This table has approximately 160,000 clones, 9% to 12% appearing once. These receptors' antigens are unknown. The sequencing input was central memory CD4+ T cells from blood. All receptors derive from a young man with type 1 diabetes.

CDR3 coding DNA: TGTGCCAGCACGACTAGCTTGGGGAAGACCCAGTACTTC. Translated: CASTTSLGKTQYF. The chain employs TRBV2 and TRBJ2-5, with 7 nucleotides matching TRBD2. V was clipped by 7 bases and J by 6 bases; unmatched bases: 8. Germline V gives CDR1 SNHLY, CDR2 FYNNEI. This CDR3 comprises 13 residues.

This clone was picked up a small number of times. The V and J genes are TRBV27 and TRBJ2-2, with a tentative D call TRBD2 (5 bases). There are 14 residues in the CDR3. Per the germline V gene, CDR1 is MNHEY and CDR2 is SMNVEV (reference sequence). V shed 5 bases and J shed 7 bases, with 14 bases lying between them. The CDR3: CASSILRDGGELFF. The CDR3 DNA follows: TGTGCCAGCAGTATACTACGGGATGGCGGGGAGCTGTTTTTT.

V usage is TRBV14 and J usage is TRBJ1-5, with TRBD1 as a possible D gene (6 bases). CDR3 size: 12 residues. Germline lookup yields CDR1 SGHDN and CDR2 FVKESK. V lost 4 bases, J lost 14 bases, and 15 bases lay in between. CDR3 amino acids: CASSLMSGDKHF. The CDR3 DNA sequence: TGTGCCAGCAGCCTGATGAGTGGGGACAAGCATTTT.

V gene TRBV7-9 combines with J gene TRBJ2-5; 9 nucleotides match TRBD2. Germline V gene data show CDR1 as SEHNR and CDR2 as FQNEAQ (reference sequence). The CDR3 has 13 residues. V was clipped by 5 bases and J by 5 bases; unmatched bases: 3. CDR3 amino acids: CASSPSGTETQYF. In DNA, the CDR3 is TGTGCCAGCAGCCCTAGCGGGACGGAGACCCAGTACTTC.